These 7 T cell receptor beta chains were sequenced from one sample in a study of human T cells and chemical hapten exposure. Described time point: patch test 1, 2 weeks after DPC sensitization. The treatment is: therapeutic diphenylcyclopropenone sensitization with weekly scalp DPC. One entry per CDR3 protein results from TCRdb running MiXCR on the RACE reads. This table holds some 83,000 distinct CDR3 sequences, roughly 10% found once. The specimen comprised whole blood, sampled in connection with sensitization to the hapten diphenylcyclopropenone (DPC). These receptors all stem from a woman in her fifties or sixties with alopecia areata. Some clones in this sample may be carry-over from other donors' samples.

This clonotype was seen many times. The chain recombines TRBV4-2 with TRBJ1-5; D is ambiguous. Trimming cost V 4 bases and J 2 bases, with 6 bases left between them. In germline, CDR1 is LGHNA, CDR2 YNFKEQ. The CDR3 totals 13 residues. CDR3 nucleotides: TGTGCCAGCAGCCGCCAGGGCAATCAGCCCCAGCATTTT. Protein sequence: CASSRQGNQPQHF.

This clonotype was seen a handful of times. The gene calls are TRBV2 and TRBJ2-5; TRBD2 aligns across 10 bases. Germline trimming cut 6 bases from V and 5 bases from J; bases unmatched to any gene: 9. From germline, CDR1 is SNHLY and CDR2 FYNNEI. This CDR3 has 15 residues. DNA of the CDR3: TGTGCCAGCAGCTCGCGGAGCGGGGGGGAGGAGACCCAGTACTTC. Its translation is CASSSRSGGEETQYF.

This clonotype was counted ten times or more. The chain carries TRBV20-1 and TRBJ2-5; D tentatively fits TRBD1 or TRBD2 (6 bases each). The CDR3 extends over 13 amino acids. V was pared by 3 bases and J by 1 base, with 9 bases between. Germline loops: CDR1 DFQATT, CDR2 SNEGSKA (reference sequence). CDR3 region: CSASWGAQETQYF. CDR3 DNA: TGCAGTGCTAGTTGGGGGGCCCAAGAGACCCAGTACTTC.

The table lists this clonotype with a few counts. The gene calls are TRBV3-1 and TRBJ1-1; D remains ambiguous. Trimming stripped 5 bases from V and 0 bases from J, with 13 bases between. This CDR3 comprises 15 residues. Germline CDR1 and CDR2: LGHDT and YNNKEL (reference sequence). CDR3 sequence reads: CASSTYRTVNTEAFF. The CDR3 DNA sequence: TGTGCCAGCAGCACCTACCGGACGGTGAACACTGAAGCTTTCTTT. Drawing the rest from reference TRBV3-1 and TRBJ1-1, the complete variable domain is DTAVSQTPKYLVTQMGNDKSIKCEQNLGHDTMYWYKQDSKKFLKIMFSYNNKELIINETVPNRFSPKSPDKAHLNLHINSLELGDSAVYFCASSTYRTVNTEAFFGQGTRLTVV.

CDR3 residues: CASSETANTGELFF. The CDR3 DNA reads TGCGCCAGCAGCGAGACAGCAAACACCGGGGAGCTGTTTTTT. The V gene is TRBV5-1, the J gene TRBJ2-2; TRBD1 is a possible D gene (5 bases). The V end lost 4 bases, the J end lost 2 bases, and 9 bases lay between the germline ends. The CDR3 loop spans 14 amino acids. From germline, CDR1 is SGHRS and CDR2 YFSETQ.

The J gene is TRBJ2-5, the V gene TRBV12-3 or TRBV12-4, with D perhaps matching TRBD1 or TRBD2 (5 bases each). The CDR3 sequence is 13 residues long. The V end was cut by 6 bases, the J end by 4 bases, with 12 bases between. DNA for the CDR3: TGTGCCAGCAGCCTGGGGACGTCAGAGACCCAGTACTTC. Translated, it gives CASSLGTSETQYF.

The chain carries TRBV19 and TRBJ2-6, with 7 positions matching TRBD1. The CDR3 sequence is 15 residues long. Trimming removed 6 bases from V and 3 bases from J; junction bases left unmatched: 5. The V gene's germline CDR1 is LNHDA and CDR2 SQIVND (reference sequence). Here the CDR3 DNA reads TGTGCCAGTAGGCCGCAGGGGGTTGGGGCCAACGTCCTGACTTTC. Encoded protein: CASRPQGVGANVLTF.